This T cell receptor beta chain stems from a study of cytomegalovirus exposure and HLA in healthy donors. Study-wide results and caveats: The study flagged some 170 TCR beta chains as cytomegalovirus-associated. Across donors, presence/absence analyses took sequencing depth to be roughly uniform. Sequencing likely generated an artifact that appeared as a cluster of highly shared sequence variants. TCR beta V- and J-gene trimming, according to a later analysis, was linked to a missense DCLRE1C variant.

Researchers ran the PCR with 60 Vbeta and 13 Jbeta primers. Sequencing was performed with immunoSEQ multiplex PCR; in TCRdb, only in-frame clones are kept and a portion is missing. This sample has around 210,000 clones; approximately 85% occur once, and the top ten carry 0.24%. This clone was seen just once. Its cognate antigen is unknown. Per the germline V gene, CDR1 is GTSNPN and CDR2 is SVGIG (reference sequence). Trimming removed 2 bases from V and 4 bases from J, with 11 bases in between. There are 13 residues in the CDR3. Input material: PBMCs. This TCR was sampled from a girl aged 2-10 years in good health and CMV-seronegative. The chain has TRBV30 and TRBJ2-5, with D perhaps matching TRBD2 (5 bases). The CDR3 protein is CAWSILGRETQYF. For the CDR3, the DNA is TGTGCCTGGAGTATTCTGGGGAGAGAGACCCAGTACTTC.